This T cell receptor (beta chain) appears in the sequencing data of a study of tumor-infiltrating lymphocytes in primary liver carcinoma. Study-wide context: Sequenced samples came back with roughly 3.5 to 7.5 million productive TCRbeta reads, and the counts looked alike across tissue types.

This CDR3 contains 15 residues. V was pared by 6 bases and J by 6 bases, with 9 bases of the junction left unmatched. Taking roughly 20-32 mg of unsorted bulk tissue, the authors co-extracted RNA and DNA. Through surgical resection, the patients' primary liver carcinoma was treated. All tumor specimens exceeded 90% viable tumor cells. Regarding this clonotype: Since the CDR3 does not end with the conserved phenylalanine or tryptophan, this likely comes from a read error.

From 500 ng of total RNA, TCR beta-specific cDNA was reverse-transcribed using a constant-region primer. ARM-PCR, slightly modified, supplied the TCR beta libraries through three nested multiplex PCR rounds. Each of the first two PCR rounds ran approximately 10 cycles with TRBV1-TRBV30 forward and C-beta reverse primers. Using its own MiXCR run on the multiplex PCR reads, TCRdb lists one record per CDR3 protein. Altogether approximately 110,000 distinct CDR3 sequences are present, roughly 80% being singletons, with the ten largest covering 15% to 25%. The receptor comes from a man between 35 and 55 years old with primary liver carcinoma and hepatitis B virus infection. The rearrangement links TRBV12-3 or TRBV12-4 to TRBJ2-1, with 9 positions matching TRBD1. Material: liver tumor tissue from sampling region 3. Regarding subset: tumor region T3, left-lateral pole. For the CDR3, the DNA is TGTGCCAGCAGCCGCTCAGGGACAGGGCTCAATGAGCAGTTCCTC. This gives the protein CASSRSGTGLNEQFL.